The sequence of this TCR beta chain was determined in a study of metastatic and nonmetastatic thyroid tumors. MiXCR re-clonotyped the PCR reads for TCRdb. The sample has fewer than 40,000 clones; about half are singletons. Thyroid surgery had not been preceded by any treatment in any patient. This clone was seen more than once but under ten times. The CDR3 is 16 amino acids. Germline CDR1 is MDHEN and CDR2 is SYDVKM. V lost 4 bases and J 0 bases, leaving 15 bases between the germline ends. The source material was tumor tissue. The receptor was isolated from a male donor with papillary thyroid cancer or a benign thyroid nodule (not recorded which). Some clones in this sample may be carry-over from other donors' samples. The J gene is TRBJ1-2, the V gene TRBV28, with D maybe TRBD1 (5 bases). CDR3 bases: TGTGCCAGCAGTTCTACCCTGACAGAGACTAACTATGGCTACACCTTC. This sequence encodes CASSSTLTETNYGYTF.